This T cell receptor beta chain was observed in a study of shared clonotypes between healthy human individuals. Whole-study context: Researchers assigned three CD4 naive, three CD4 memory, two CD8 naive and one CD8 memory plate to each donor. Study conclusions and caveats: Investigators collected only blood, and repertoires in tissues likely differ.

Looked up from germline, CDR1 is LGHNA and CDR2 is YSLEER. The CDR3 covers 16 residues. Trimming left V 4 bases short and J 4 bases short, with 19 bases between. Tens of thousands of T cell genomes (approximately 0.2 ug DNA) went into each sorted-subset replicate. Only in-frame clones appear in the TCRdb table, and some are missing; sequencing was by immunoSEQ multiplex PCR. This table has under 2,000,000 clones, over 85% appearing once. It was CD45RO-negative cells, positively selected for CCR7, that made up naive CD8 cells, with terminally differentiated effector memory CD45RA+ cells excluded. Caucasian adults living in Nashville, Tennessee, provided all samples. On this clone itself: What it recognizes is unknown.

The genes are TRBV4-3 and TRBJ1-2, with D maybe TRBD1 (5 bases). Sequencing used naive CD8+ T cells sorted from blood. The source of this sequence is a man aged 18 to 29 in good health. DNA for the CDR3: TGCGCCAGCAGCCGTAGTGAACAGGCAGCCCTCTATGGCTACACCTTC. Amino acids: CASSRSEQAALYGYTF.